Detailed here is one T cell receptor (beta chain). Its antigen is not identified. This sample stems from a study of OX40 agonist ivuxolimab in advanced cancers. Study-level findings and limits: Compared with others, partial responders at 0.1-3.0 mg/kg displayed clonal expansion among the lowest. The antigen specificity of the peripheral T cells (those that were expanded) was not determined.

CDR3 length: 14 residues. V shed 7 bases and J 2 bases; nucleotides not matched to a gene: 5. CDR1 is SNHLY, CDR2 FYNNEI, per germline. Peripheral blood came from all dose cohorts at three timepoints. TCRdb's copy holds only in-frame clones and misses some; the assay was immunoSEQ multiplex PCR. The sample gives about 60,000 clones, 65% to 90% of which show up once; 0.7% is in the top ten. This clonotype originated in an adult with an advanced solid tumor such as melanoma, head and neck, liver or kidney cancer. Sample: CD4+ or CD8+ T cells sorted from blood, taken in a trial of the OX40 agonist ivuxolimab. This chain connects TRBV2 to TRBJ2-3; 8 bases agree with TRBD1. CDR3 DNA: TGTGCCAGCAAAAGGACAGGGACCACAGATACGCAGTATTTT. Translating it yields CASKRTGTTDTQYF.